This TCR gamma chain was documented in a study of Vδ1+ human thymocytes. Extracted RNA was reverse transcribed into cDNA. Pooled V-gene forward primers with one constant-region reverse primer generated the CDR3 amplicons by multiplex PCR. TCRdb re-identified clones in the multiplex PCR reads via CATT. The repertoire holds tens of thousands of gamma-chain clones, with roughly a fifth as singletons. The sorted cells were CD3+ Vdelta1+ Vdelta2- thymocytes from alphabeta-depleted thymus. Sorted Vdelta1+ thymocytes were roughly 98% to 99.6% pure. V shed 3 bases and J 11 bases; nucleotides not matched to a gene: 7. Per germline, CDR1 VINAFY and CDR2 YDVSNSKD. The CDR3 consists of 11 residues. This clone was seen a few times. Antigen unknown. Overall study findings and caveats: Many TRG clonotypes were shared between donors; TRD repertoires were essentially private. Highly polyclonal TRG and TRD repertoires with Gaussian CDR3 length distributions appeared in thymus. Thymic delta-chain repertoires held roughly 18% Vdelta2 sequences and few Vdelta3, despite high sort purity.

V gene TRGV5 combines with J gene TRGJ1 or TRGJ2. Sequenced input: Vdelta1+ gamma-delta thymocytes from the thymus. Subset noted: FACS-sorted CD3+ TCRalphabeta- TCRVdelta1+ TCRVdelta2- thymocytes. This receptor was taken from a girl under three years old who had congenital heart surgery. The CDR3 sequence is CATWDVSEKLF. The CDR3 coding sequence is TGTGCCACCTGGGACGTATCTGAGAAACTCTTT.